A single sample gave rise to the 10 T cell receptor beta chains below, sequenced in a study of blood T cell repertoires in COVID-19. Profiled with immunoSEQ multiplex PCR; TCRdb holds only in-frame clones, not every one. The data contain roughly 440,000 clones, more than 70% of them singletons. Input material: peripheral blood. All receptors come from a woman aged 50 to 60 with COVID-19, enrolled during active disease.

This clone was found once. The J gene is TRBJ2-7, the V gene TRBV5-1; 7 bases map to TRBD1. Unmatched junction bases numbered 3, after V lost 4 bases and J lost 2 bases. CDR1 SGHRS and CDR2 YFSETQ come from the germline V gene. There are 13 residues in the CDR3. This CDR3 is CASSQGQTYEQYF. The CDR3 DNA reads as TGCGCCAGCAGCCAGGGACAGACCTACGAGCAGTACTTC.

V usage is TRBV18 and J usage is TRBJ2-5, with TRBD1 matching over 10 bases. Germline V CDR1 and CDR2: KGHSH, LQKENI. The CDR3 runs to 16 residues. V shed 5 bases and J 5 bases; nucleotides not matched to a gene: 11. The CDR3 nucleotides are TGTGCCAGCTCATTTTCGGGACAGGGGAGATTGGAGACCCAGTACTTC. Its protein product is CASSFSGQGRLETQYF.

J is TRBJ2-2 and V is TRBV9; 10 nucleotides align to TRBD1. In germline, CDR1 is SGDLS, CDR2 YYNGEE. V dropped 3 bases and J dropped 4; count of bases not matched to a gene: 6. The CDR3 length is 16 residues. CDR3 protein: CASSAPRTGGTGELFF. CDR3 DNA: TGTGCCAGCAGCGCCCCTCGGACAGGGGGCACCGGGGAGCTGTTTTTT.

The rearrangement uses TRBV12-5 and TRBJ1-5; no clear D gene. The germline V and J ends were trimmed by 3 bases and 3 bases, with 6 bases remaining between them. The germline V gene has CDR1 LGHNT and CDR2 FRNRAP. The CDR3 has 13 residues. CDR3 DNA sequence: TGTGCTAGTGGTTTTACAGACAATCAGCCCCAGCATTTT. Translating it yields CASGFTDNQPQHF.

The V call is TRBV19, the J call TRBJ2-3, with TRBD1 identical over 7 bases. Germline V gene sequence: CDR1 LNHDA, CDR2 SQIVND (reference sequence). Germline trimming cut 7 bases from V and 6 bases from J; bases unmatched to any gene: 10. This CDR3 is 14 amino acids long. In DNA form, the CDR3 reads TGTGCCAGTACCCGACAGGGTAGATCTGATACGCAGTATTTT. Translated, it gives CASTRQGRSDTQYF.

In DNA, the CDR3 is TGTGCCAGCGAGCCTCCTCTGAGCGAGGCGGGCGAGCAGTACTTC. Its translation is CASEPPLSEAGEQYF. The chain couples TRBV25-1 to TRBJ2-7; perhaps TRBD2 as D (5 bases). Germline assignment: CDR1 MGHDK and CDR2 SYGVNS. The ends were cut back, 8 bases at V and 6 bases at J, with 23 bases in the middle. There are 15 residues in the CDR3.

This chain connects TRBV6-1 to TRBJ1-4, with 8 bases matching TRBD1. CDR1 and CDR2 from the germline V gene are MNHNS and SASEGT. J lost 7 bases, V lost 1 base, and 5 bases had no gene match. The CDR3 totals 15 residues. The CDR3 nucleotides are TGTGCCAGCAGTGAAGTCAGGGGGCGAGGTGAAAAACTGTTTTTT. Its translation is CASSEVRGRGEKLFF.

Points on this clone: Distinct nucleotide sequences in the sample also encode this CDR3. The CDR3 sequence is CASSPRQGSTDTQYF. In DNA form, the CDR3 reads TGTGCCAGCTCACCGAGACAGGGGAGCACAGATACGCAGTATTTT. This chain connects TRBV18 to TRBJ2-3; 8 bases are shared with TRBD1. CDR1 and CDR2 from the germline V gene are KGHSH and LQKENI. This CDR3 comprises 15 residues. J was trimmed by 0 bases and V by 3 bases; bases with no gene match: 2.

The rearrangement uses TRBV13 and TRBJ2-6; TRBD1 agrees at 10 bases. V trimming: 5 bases; J trimming: 2 bases; junction bases outside the gene matches: 3. The CDR3 runs 16 residues. Germline CDR1 is PRHDT and CDR2 is FYEKMQ (reference sequence). This CDR3 reads CASSRQGAAGANVLTF. In DNA form, the CDR3 reads TGTGCCAGCAGCCGACAGGGGGCCGCTGGGGCCAACGTCCTGACTTTC.

The chain joins TRBV7-2 to TRBJ1-3; 11 nucleotides line up with TRBD1. This CDR3 has 19 amino acids. J was trimmed by 0 bases and V by 6 bases; bases with no gene match: 13. Germline V gene data show CDR1 as SGHTA and CDR2 as FQGNSA. The CDR3 region is CASSRGTGGGWSSGNTIYF. DNA for the CDR3: TGTGCCAGCAGTCGGGGGACAGGGGGTGGATGGAGCTCTGGAAACACCATATATTTT. Looking up the rest from reference TRBV7-2 and TRBJ1-3 gives the full variable domain: GAGVSQSPSNKVTEKGKDVELRCDPISGHTALYWYRQSLGQGLEFLIYFQGNSAPDKSGLPSDRFSAERTGGSVSTLTIQRTQQEDSAVYLCASSRGTGGGWSSGNTIYFGEGSWLTVV.